A selection of T cell receptor beta chains follows, all from one sample in a study of T-cell memory formation after mild COVID-19. TCRdb redid the calling of the 5' RACE reads with MiXCR, one entry per CDR3 protein. This table has tens of thousands of distinct CDR3 sequences, more than 20% appearing once. Specimen: PBMCs or a T cell subset sorted from them (not recorded which). All receptors come from a young man who had mild COVID-19 (a few samples of this study predate the infection). Cell type and time point are not known. Each CDR3 is given with its conserved first and last residue.

v_gene: TRBV7-8; CDR3aa: CASSPQGANEQYF
v_gene: TRBV2; CDR3aa: CATFGGVGELFF
v_gene: TRBV6-1; CDR3aa: CASSDGEIRDRVVWGDSQPQHF
v_gene: TRBV12-5; CDR3aa: CASGLVRAGASDTEAFF
v_gene: TRBV7-9; CDR3aa: CASSSMGVGIYNEQFF
v_gene: TRBV9; CDR3aa: CASSVARDRVNTGELFF
v_gene: TRBV4-3; CDR3aa: CASSQDRGLGANVLTF
v_gene: TRBV7-6; CDR3aa: CASSLLGGTNTGELFF
v_gene: TRBV5-5; CDR3aa: CASSLGVATRSNQPQHF
v_gene: TRBV7-2; CDR3aa: CASSSWDFDDNEQFF
v_gene: TRBV27; CDR3aa: CASSKTGTEYGYTF
v_gene: TRBV4-1; CDR3aa: CASSNRGPGANVLTF
v_gene: TRBV6-6; CDR3aa: CASSASLERNTIYF
v_gene: TRBV2; CDR3aa: CASAGGVSYEQYF
v_gene: TRBV5-6; CDR3aa: CASSLAEANSPLHF
v_gene: TRBV6-2/TRBV6-3; CDR3aa: CASSGPRGGNEQFF
v_gene: TRBV5-1; CDR3aa: CASSPYSGGPPQYF
v_gene: TRBV4-1; CDR3aa: CASSQVISGQPQHF
v_gene: TRBV20-1; CDR3aa: CSARDVQGAGNTEAFF
v_gene: TRBV6-6; CDR3aa: CASGLNEQFF
v_gene: TRBV7-2; CDR3aa: CASSPGVGDQPQHF
v_gene: TRBV20-1; CDR3aa: CSAREQGLSVNQPQHF
v_gene: TRBV11-2; CDR3aa: CASSLLDSTYDGYTF
v_gene: TRBV2; CDR3aa: CASSSRGGGYTF
v_gene: TRBV28; CDR3aa: CASSLSGGGELFF
v_gene: TRBV7-2; CDR3aa: CASSKLSGTPPFSTDTQYF
v_gene: TRBV5-6; CDR3aa: CASAIDGREFTGELFF
v_gene: TRBV27; CDR3aa: CASKMTSGLTGELFF
v_gene: TRBV7-2; CDR3aa: CASSLVSQRGDTQYF
v_gene: TRBV27; CDR3aa: CASSDATIPREAQYF
v_gene: TRBV25-1; CDR3aa: CASSDPAVSLEQYF
v_gene: TRBV6-5; CDR3aa: CASRGGLSNQPQHF
v_gene: TRBV10-3; CDR3aa: CAISATGTGGYVYTF
v_gene: TRBV27; CDR3aa: CASSWGDTQYF
v_gene: TRBV14; CDR3aa: CASSQERAGRRYGYTF